A selection of T cell receptor beta chains follows, all from one sample in a study of blood T cell repertoires in COVID-19. Generated by immunoSEQ multiplex PCR, the TCRdb table keeps only in-frame clones and is missing some. The top ten hold under 2% of the sample, which has 200,000 to 250,000 clones, approximately 84% seen once. Sequencing used PBMCs or T cells enriched from blood (not recorded which). Receptors originate from a man in his fifties or sixties who had recovered from COVID-19. Each CDR3 is given with its conserved first and last residue. Fields, in order: V gene, D gene, J gene, CDR3 length, clone size, CDR3 DNA, CDR3 protein. The D gene is left open where the match is weak. Only some rows state a clone size, as once, few, many or a class for expanded clones.

v_call: TRBV12-5; d_call: TRBD2; j_call: TRBJ2-5; cdr3_length: 13; clone_size: once; cdr3_nt: TGTGCTAGTGTATCGGGACTAGAAGAGACCCAGTACTTC; cdr3_aa: CASVSGLEETQYF
v_call: TRBV27; d_call: .; j_call: TRBJ1-2; cdr3_length: 15; clone_size: .; cdr3_nt: TGTGCCAGCAGTGAAAGACGGGAGGAAAACTATGGCTACACCTTC; cdr3_aa: CASSERREENYGYTF
v_call: TRBV30; d_call: .; j_call: TRBJ1-2; cdr3_length: 13; clone_size: .; cdr3_nt: TGTGCCTGGAGTGCCGGGGGGTTTCATGGCTACACCTTC; cdr3_aa: CAWSAGGFHGYTF
v_call: TRBV30; d_call: .; j_call: TRBJ2-5; cdr3_length: 14; clone_size: .; cdr3_nt: TGTGCCTGGAGTGTATTTGCGGGGAGGGAGACCCAGTACTTC; cdr3_aa: CAWSVFAGRETQYF
v_call: TRBV7-2; d_call: .; j_call: TRBJ2-5; cdr3_length: 15; clone_size: .; cdr3_nt: TGTGCCAGCAGCTTAGTTCGGGGGGCGCAGGGGACCCAGTACTTC; cdr3_aa: CASSLVRGAQGTQYF
v_call: TRBV7-9; d_call: .; j_call: TRBJ1-2; cdr3_length: 15; clone_size: .; cdr3_nt: TGTGCCAGCAGCTTGGACAAAGTTTATAACTATGGCTACACCTTC; cdr3_aa: CASSLDKVYNYGYTF
v_call: TRBV11-2; d_call: .; j_call: TRBJ2-7; cdr3_length: 16; clone_size: .; cdr3_nt: TGTGCCAGCAGCTTAGACCTTATAACCAGCGACTACGAGCAGTACTTC; cdr3_aa: CASSLDLITSDYEQYF
v_call: TRBV7-2; d_call: TRBD1; j_call: TRBJ1-5; cdr3_length: 13; clone_size: .; cdr3_nt: TGTGCCAGCAGCGTACAGGGGGATCAGCCCCAGCATTTT; cdr3_aa: CASSVQGDQPQHF
v_call: TRBV10-3; d_call: .; j_call: TRBJ2-2; cdr3_length: 16; clone_size: .; cdr3_nt: TGTGCCATCAGTGAGTCAAAGGGGGCGAACACCGGGGAGCTGTTTTTT; cdr3_aa: CAISESKGANTGELFF
v_call: TRBV6-5; d_call: .; j_call: TRBJ2-1; cdr3_length: 15; clone_size: .; cdr3_nt: TGTGCCAGCAGTTGGGGGGGCGGGTCCTACAATGAGCAGTTCTTC; cdr3_aa: CASSWGGGSYNEQFF
v_call: TRBV7-2; d_call: .; j_call: TRBJ1-4; cdr3_length: 16; clone_size: few; cdr3_nt: TGTGCCAGCAGCTTCCGGCCGGGGGGGACTAATGAAAAACTGTTTTTT; cdr3_aa: CASSFRPGGTNEKLFF
v_call: TRBV7-2; d_call: .; j_call: TRBJ1-1; cdr3_length: 14; clone_size: .; cdr3_nt: TGTGCCAGCAGTCCGATATCGGGGGGCACTGAAGCTTTCTTT; cdr3_aa: CASSPISGGTEAFF
v_call: TRBV11-2; d_call: .; j_call: TRBJ1-1; cdr3_length: 15; clone_size: .; cdr3_nt: TGTGCCAGCAGCTTAGAGGGGACATCGCGGAAAGTAGCTTTCTTT; cdr3_aa: CASSLEGTSRKVAFF
v_call: TRBV23-1; d_call: .; j_call: TRBJ2-7; cdr3_length: 16; clone_size: .; cdr3_nt: TGCGCCAGCACTCCCTTAGAGGTCGGAGTCTCCTACGAGCAGTACTTC; cdr3_aa: CASTPLEVGVSYEQYF
v_call: TRBV29-1; d_call: .; j_call: TRBJ1-2; cdr3_length: 11; clone_size: .; cdr3_nt: TGCAGCGTCCTCAGGGAAGATGGCTACACCTTC; cdr3_aa: CSVLREDGYTF
v_call: TRBV7-9; d_call: .; j_call: TRBJ1-1; cdr3_length: 12; clone_size: .; cdr3_nt: TGTGCCAGCAGCCCGGACGGGGGTAGCGCTTTCTTT; cdr3_aa: CASSPDGGSAFF
v_call: TRBV24-1; d_call: TRBD2; j_call: TRBJ2-5; cdr3_length: 18; clone_size: .; cdr3_nt: TGTGCCACCAGTGATTCCCGGGGTAGCGGGGGGGTTCAAGAGACCCAGTACTTC; cdr3_aa: CATSDSRGSGGVQETQYF
v_call: TRBV5-1; d_call: TRBD1; j_call: TRBJ1-1; cdr3_length: 15; clone_size: .; cdr3_nt: TGCGCCAGCAGCTCCAGACAGGGGCTTAACACTGAAGCTTTCTTT; cdr3_aa: CASSSRQGLNTEAFF
v_call: TRBV2; d_call: TRBD1; j_call: TRBJ2-7; cdr3_length: 13; clone_size: .; cdr3_nt: TGTGCCAGCAGTGGACAGGGGACCTACGAGCAGTACTTC; cdr3_aa: CASSGQGTYEQYF
v_call: TRBV3-1/TRBV3-2; d_call: TRBD1; j_call: TRBJ1-1; cdr3_length: 16; clone_size: .; cdr3_nt: TGTGCCAGCAGCTATCCGGGACAGGGGGCCCCTACTGAAGCTTTCTTT; cdr3_aa: CASSYPGQGAPTEAFF
v_call: TRBV18; d_call: .; j_call: TRBJ2-2; cdr3_length: 16; clone_size: .; cdr3_nt: TGTGCCAGCTCACCACCACCGACAGTGAACACCGGGGAGCTGTTTTTT; cdr3_aa: CASSPPPTVNTGELFF
v_call: TRBV7-2; d_call: .; j_call: TRBJ2-6; cdr3_length: 17; clone_size: .; cdr3_nt: TGTGCCAGCAGCTTTACGGGGGGCAGCTCTGGGGCCAACGTCCTGACTTTC; cdr3_aa: CASSFTGGSSGANVLTF
v_call: TRBV5-5; d_call: TRBD1; j_call: TRBJ1-1; cdr3_length: 13; clone_size: .; cdr3_nt: TGTGCCAGCAAGGGGACAGCGGGTACTGAAGCTTTCTTT; cdr3_aa: CASKGTAGTEAFF
v_call: TRBV7-2; d_call: .; j_call: TRBJ1-4; cdr3_length: 13; clone_size: .; cdr3_nt: TGTGCCAGCAGCTTTGGACAGTATGAAAAACTGTTTTTT; cdr3_aa: CASSFGQYEKLFF
v_call: TRBV7-2; d_call: .; j_call: TRBJ1-1; cdr3_length: 14; clone_size: .; cdr3_nt: TGTGCCAGCAGCGTGGGACATATGAACACTGAAGCTTTCTTT; cdr3_aa: CASSVGHMNTEAFF
v_call: TRBV14; d_call: .; j_call: TRBJ1-4; cdr3_length: 16; clone_size: .; cdr3_nt: TGTGCCAGCAGCCAACTGCGGAGGGGATCCAATGAAAAACTGTTTTTT; cdr3_aa: CASSQLRRGSNEKLFF
v_call: TRBV19; d_call: TRBD1; j_call: TRBJ1-5; cdr3_length: 16; clone_size: once; cdr3_nt: TGTGCCAGTAGTATCCCCGACAGGGACCCTAGCTGGTCCCAGCATTTT; cdr3_aa: CASSIPDRDPSWSQHF
v_call: TRBV15; d_call: .; j_call: TRBJ1-4; cdr3_length: 12; clone_size: .; cdr3_nt: TGTGCCACGCAGGGTGATAATGAAAAACTGTTTTTT; cdr3_aa: CATQGDNEKLFF
v_call: TRBV5-1; d_call: TRBD1; j_call: TRBJ2-7; cdr3_length: 13; clone_size: .; cdr3_nt: TGCGCCAGCAGTCCGGGACAGGGCCGCGAGCAGTACTTC; cdr3_aa: CASSPGQGREQYF
v_call: TRBV9; d_call: TRBD1; j_call: TRBJ1-2; cdr3_length: 14; clone_size: .; cdr3_nt: TGTGCCAGCAGCGTCGGGACAGGGACCTATGGCTACACCTTC; cdr3_aa: CASSVGTGTYGYTF
v_call: TRBV13; d_call: .; j_call: TRBJ2-3; cdr3_length: 16; clone_size: .; cdr3_nt: TGTGCCAGCAGCTCTCATAGTCCTCCCTTCACAGATACGCAGTATTTT; cdr3_aa: CASSSHSPPFTDTQYF
v_call: TRBV5-1; d_call: TRBD1; j_call: TRBJ1-4; cdr3_length: 15; clone_size: .; cdr3_nt: TGCGCCAGCAGCCGGGACAGGGGGACCGATGAAAAACTGTTTTTT; cdr3_aa: CASSRDRGTDEKLFF
v_call: TRBV5-8; d_call: .; j_call: TRBJ1-1; cdr3_length: 13; clone_size: few; cdr3_nt: TGTGCCAGCAGCTTGGACAGGAACACTGAAGCTTTCTTT; cdr3_aa: CASSLDRNTEAFF
v_call: TRBV9; d_call: TRBD1; j_call: TRBJ1-1; cdr3_length: 15; clone_size: .; cdr3_nt: TGTGCCAGCAGCGCGGCGCAGGGGGCGAACACTGAAGCTTTCTTT; cdr3_aa: CASSAAQGANTEAFF
v_call: TRBV20-1; d_call: .; j_call: TRBJ1-2; cdr3_length: 14; clone_size: few; cdr3_nt: TGCAGTGCTAGTCAGGCGTGGTTCGACTATGGCTACACCTTC; cdr3_aa: CSASQAWFDYGYTF
v_call: TRBV19; d_call: TRBD1; j_call: TRBJ1-2; cdr3_length: 15; clone_size: few; cdr3_nt: TGTGCCAGTCACAAAACAGGGGGCCTCATCTATGGCTACACCTTC; cdr3_aa: CASHKTGGLIYGYTF
v_call: TRBV24-1; d_call: TRBD2; j_call: TRBJ2-3; cdr3_length: 16; clone_size: .; cdr3_nt: TGTGCCACCAGTGATTTGGGCGGGGGGGACCCAGATACGCAGTATTTT; cdr3_aa: CATSDLGGGDPDTQYF
v_call: TRBV19; d_call: TRBD1; j_call: TRBJ1-4; cdr3_length: 15; clone_size: .; cdr3_nt: TGTGCCAGTGCCCCGTGGGGACAGGAAAATGAAAAACTGTTTTTT; cdr3_aa: CASAPWGQENEKLFF
v_call: TRBV19; d_call: TRBD2; j_call: TRBJ2-3; cdr3_length: 16; clone_size: .; cdr3_nt: TGTGCCAGTAGTATGGTCGACGGGGGGGCCCGAGATACGCAGTATTTT; cdr3_aa: CASSMVDGGARDTQYF
v_call: TRBV6-5; d_call: .; j_call: TRBJ1-1; cdr3_length: 14; clone_size: .; cdr3_nt: TGTGCCAGCAGCGGGACGACCAGGGGCACTGAAGCTTTCTTT; cdr3_aa: CASSGTTRGTEAFF
v_call: TRBV2; d_call: .; j_call: TRBJ2-2; cdr3_length: 16; clone_size: .; cdr3_nt: TGTGCCAGCACCCAAACCCGGCAGGCGAGCACCGGGGAGCTGTTTTTT; cdr3_aa: CASTQTRQASTGELFF
v_call: TRBV5-1; d_call: TRBD1; j_call: TRBJ1-4; cdr3_length: 16; clone_size: .; cdr3_nt: TGCGCCAGCAGCAATACCCCGGGACAGGTTAATGAAAAACTGTTTTTT; cdr3_aa: CASSNTPGQVNEKLFF
v_call: TRBV7-2; d_call: TRBD1; j_call: TRBJ2-3; cdr3_length: 15; clone_size: .; cdr3_nt: TGTGCCAGCAGCGCCGACAGGGGCCACACAGATACGCAGTATTTT; cdr3_aa: CASSADRGHTDTQYF
v_call: TRBV9; d_call: TRBD1; j_call: TRBJ2-2; cdr3_length: 16; clone_size: .; cdr3_nt: TGTGCCAGCAGCGACGGACAGGCCGCGAACACCGGGGAGCTGTTTTTT; cdr3_aa: CASSDGQAANTGELFF
v_call: TRBV12-3/TRBV12-4; d_call: .; j_call: TRBJ1-6; cdr3_length: 13; clone_size: .; cdr3_nt: TGTGCCAGCAGTTTACTCGATAATTCACCCCTCCACTTT; cdr3_aa: CASSLLDNSPLHF
v_call: TRBV6-2/TRBV6-3; d_call: .; j_call: TRBJ1-5; cdr3_length: 17; clone_size: .; cdr3_nt: TGTGCCAGCAGTAGGGAAAGGACGGGGGACAGCAATCAGCCCCAGCATTTT; cdr3_aa: CASSRERTGDSNQPQHF
v_call: TRBV5-1; d_call: TRBD2; j_call: TRBJ2-2; cdr3_length: 18; clone_size: .; cdr3_nt: TGCGCCAGCAGCTTGGCCCGGGGGGATGGGCTAAACACCGGGGAGCTGTTTTTT; cdr3_aa: CASSLARGDGLNTGELFF
v_call: TRBV11-1; d_call: TRBD2; j_call: TRBJ2-2; cdr3_length: 15; clone_size: .; cdr3_nt: TGTGCCAGCAGCTTGGGGACTAGTAAGTCCGGGGAGCTGTTTTTT; cdr3_aa: CASSLGTSKSGELFF
v_call: TRBV19; d_call: TRBD1; j_call: TRBJ1-2; cdr3_length: 14; clone_size: once; cdr3_nt: TGTGCCAGTACCCCGGGACAGGGACGCTATGGCTACACCTTC; cdr3_aa: CASTPGQGRYGYTF
v_call: TRBV30; d_call: .; j_call: TRBJ1-1; cdr3_length: 13; clone_size: .; cdr3_nt: TGTGCCTGGAGATCCTCCGGGAACACTGAAGCTTTCTTT; cdr3_aa: CAWRSSGNTEAFF
v_call: TRBV28; d_call: TRBD1; j_call: TRBJ1-2; cdr3_length: 13; clone_size: .; cdr3_nt: TGTGCCAGCAGCCAGGACAGGGTCTATGGCTACACCTTC; cdr3_aa: CASSQDRVYGYTF
v_call: TRBV9; d_call: TRBD1; j_call: TRBJ1-1; cdr3_length: 16; clone_size: .; cdr3_nt: TGTGCCAGCAGCGCCGCTCCATTACCGGGACAGGGTGAAGCTTTCTTT; cdr3_aa: CASSAAPLPGQGEAFF